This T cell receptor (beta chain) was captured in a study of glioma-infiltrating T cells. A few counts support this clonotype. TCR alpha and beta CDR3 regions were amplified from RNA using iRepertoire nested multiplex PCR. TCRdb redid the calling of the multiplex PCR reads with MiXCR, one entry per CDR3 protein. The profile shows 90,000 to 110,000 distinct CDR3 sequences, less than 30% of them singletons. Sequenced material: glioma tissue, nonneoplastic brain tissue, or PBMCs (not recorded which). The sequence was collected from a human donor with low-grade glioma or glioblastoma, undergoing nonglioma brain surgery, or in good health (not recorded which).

In nucleotides, the CDR3 is TGTGCCAGCAGTTTCGGGCGCAGCCCAGATACGCAGTATTTT. It yields the protein CASSFGRSPDTQYF. J is TRBJ2-3 and V is TRBV12-3 or TRBV12-4; D gene unclear. This CDR3 has 14 residues. The V and J ends lost 3 bases and 4 bases respectively, with 11 bases between them.